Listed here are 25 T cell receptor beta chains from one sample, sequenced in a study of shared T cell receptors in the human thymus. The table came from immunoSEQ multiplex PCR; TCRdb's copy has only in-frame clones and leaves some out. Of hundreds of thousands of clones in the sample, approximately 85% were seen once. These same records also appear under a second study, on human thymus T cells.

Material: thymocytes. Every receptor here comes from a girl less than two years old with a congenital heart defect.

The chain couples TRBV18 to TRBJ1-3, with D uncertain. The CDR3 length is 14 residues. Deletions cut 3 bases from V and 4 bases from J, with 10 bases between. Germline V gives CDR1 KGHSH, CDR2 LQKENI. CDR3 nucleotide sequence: TGTGCCAGCTCACCGTTGACGGGGGGAAACACCATATATTTT. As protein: CASSPLTGGNTIYF.

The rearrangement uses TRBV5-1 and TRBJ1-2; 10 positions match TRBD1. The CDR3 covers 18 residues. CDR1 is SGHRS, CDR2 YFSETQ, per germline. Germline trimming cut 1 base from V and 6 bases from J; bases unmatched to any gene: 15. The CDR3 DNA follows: TGCGCCAGCAGCTTGAGGACCTTTAACCGGGACAGGGGAAATGGCTACACCTTC. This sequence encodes CASSLRTFNRDRGNGYTF. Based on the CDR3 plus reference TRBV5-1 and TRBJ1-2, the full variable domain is KAGVTQTPRYLIKTRGQQVTLSCSPISGHRSVSWYQQTPGQGLQFLFEYFSETQRNKGNFPGRFSGRQFSNSRSEMNVSTLELGDSALYLCASSLRTFNRDRGNGYTFGSGTRLTVV.

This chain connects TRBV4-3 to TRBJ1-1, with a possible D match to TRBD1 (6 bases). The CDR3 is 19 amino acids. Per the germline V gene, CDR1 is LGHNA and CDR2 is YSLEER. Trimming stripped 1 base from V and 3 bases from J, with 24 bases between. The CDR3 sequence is CASSQGSLGAHDTHTEAFF. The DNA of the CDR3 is TGCGCCAGCAGCCAAGGGTCCTTGGGGGCGCACGATACTCACACTGAAGCTTTCTTT.

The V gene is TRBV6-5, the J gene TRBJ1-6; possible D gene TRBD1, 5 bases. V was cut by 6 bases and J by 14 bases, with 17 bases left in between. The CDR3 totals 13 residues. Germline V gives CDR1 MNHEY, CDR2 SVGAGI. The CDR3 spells CASRGQLSSALHF. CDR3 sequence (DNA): TGTGCCAGCAGGGGGCAGCTCTCGTCAGCCCTCCACTTT.

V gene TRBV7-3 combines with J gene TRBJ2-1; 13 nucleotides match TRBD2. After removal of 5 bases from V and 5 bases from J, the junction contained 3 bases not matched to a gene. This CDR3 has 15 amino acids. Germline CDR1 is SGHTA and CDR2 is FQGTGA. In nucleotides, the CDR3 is TGTGCCAGCAGCCAGGGACTAGCGGGGAACAATGAGCAGTTCTTC. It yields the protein CASSQGLAGNNEQFF.

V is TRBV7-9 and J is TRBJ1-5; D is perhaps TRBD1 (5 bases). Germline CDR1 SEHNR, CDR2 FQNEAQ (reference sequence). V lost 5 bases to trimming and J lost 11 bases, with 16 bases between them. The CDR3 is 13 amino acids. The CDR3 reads CASSPSGGVAQHF. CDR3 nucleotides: TGTGCCAGCAGCCCCAGTGGAGGGGTGGCCCAGCATTTT. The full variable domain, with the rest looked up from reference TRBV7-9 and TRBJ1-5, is DTGVSQNPRHKITKRGQNVTFRCDPISEHNRLYWYRQTLGQGPEFLTYFQNEAQLEKSRLLSDRFSAERPKGSFSTLEIQRTEQGDSAMYLCASSPSGGVAQHFGDGTRLSIL.

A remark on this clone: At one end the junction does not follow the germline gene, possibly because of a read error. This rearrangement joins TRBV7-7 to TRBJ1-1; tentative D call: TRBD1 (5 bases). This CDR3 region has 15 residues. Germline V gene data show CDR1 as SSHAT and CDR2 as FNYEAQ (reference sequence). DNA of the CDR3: TGTGCTAGCAGCTTAGTTGCGTCCGGGGGGGATGAAGCTTTCTTT. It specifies CASSLVASGGDEAFF.

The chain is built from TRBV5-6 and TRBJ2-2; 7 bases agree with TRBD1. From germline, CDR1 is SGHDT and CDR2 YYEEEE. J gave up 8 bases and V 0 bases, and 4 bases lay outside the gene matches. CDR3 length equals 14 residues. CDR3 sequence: CASSLARGRGELFF. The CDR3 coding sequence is TGTGCCAGCAGCTTGGCTAGGGGGCGAGGGGAGCTGTTTTTT.

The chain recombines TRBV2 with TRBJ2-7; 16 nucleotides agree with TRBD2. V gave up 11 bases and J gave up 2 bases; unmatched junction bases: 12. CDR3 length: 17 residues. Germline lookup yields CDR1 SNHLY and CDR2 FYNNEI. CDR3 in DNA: TGTGCCCAAACGCCCGGGACTAGCGGGGGGGCCCCCTACGAGCAGTACTTC. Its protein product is CAQTPGTSGGAPYEQYF.

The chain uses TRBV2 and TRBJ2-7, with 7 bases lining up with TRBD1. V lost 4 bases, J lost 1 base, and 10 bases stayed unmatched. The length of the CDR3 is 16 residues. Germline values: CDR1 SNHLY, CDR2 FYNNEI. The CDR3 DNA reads TGTGCCAGCAGTGCCGACAGGGTAGTCCTTTCCTACGAGCAGTACTTC. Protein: CASSADRVVLSYEQYF. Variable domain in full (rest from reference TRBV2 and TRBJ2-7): EPEVTQTPSHQVTQMGQEVILRCVPISNHLYFYWYRQILGQKVEFLVSFYNNEISEKSEIFDDQFSVERPDGSNFTLKIRSTKLEDSAMYFCASSADRVVLSYEQYFGPGTRLTVT.

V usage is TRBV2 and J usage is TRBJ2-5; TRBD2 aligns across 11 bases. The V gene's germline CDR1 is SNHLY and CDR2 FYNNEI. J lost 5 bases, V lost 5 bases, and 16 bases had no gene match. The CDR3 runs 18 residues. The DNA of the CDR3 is TGTGCCAGCAGTCCTCGACGACTAGCGGGGAAGAGAGGGGAGACCCAGTACTTC. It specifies CASSPRRLAGKRGETQYF.

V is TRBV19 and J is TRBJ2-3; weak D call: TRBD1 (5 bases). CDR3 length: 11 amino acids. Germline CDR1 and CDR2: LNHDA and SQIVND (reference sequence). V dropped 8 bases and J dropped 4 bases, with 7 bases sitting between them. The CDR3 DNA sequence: TGTGCCAGTCAGGGTGCAGATACGCAGTATTTT. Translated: CASQGADTQYF.

The CDR3: CASRISRDRAAKGNGEAFF. The DNA for the CDR3 is TGTGCCAGCAGGATCAGCCGGGACAGGGCTGCTAAGGGAAACGGTGAAGCTTTCTTT. V is TRBV2 and J is TRBJ1-1; 9 bases agree with TRBD1. Germline CDR1 and CDR2: SNHLY and FYNNEI. Trimming at V came to 6 bases and at J to 7 bases, leaving 24 bases not matched to a gene. The CDR3 runs to 19 residues.

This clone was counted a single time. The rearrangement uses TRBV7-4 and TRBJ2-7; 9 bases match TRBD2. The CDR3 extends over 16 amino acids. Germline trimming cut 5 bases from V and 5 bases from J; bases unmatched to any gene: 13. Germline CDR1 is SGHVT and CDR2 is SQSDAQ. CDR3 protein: CASSPQGWGTSNEQYF. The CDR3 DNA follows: TGTGCCAGCAGCCCTCAAGGTTGGGGGACTAGCAACGAGCAGTACTTC.

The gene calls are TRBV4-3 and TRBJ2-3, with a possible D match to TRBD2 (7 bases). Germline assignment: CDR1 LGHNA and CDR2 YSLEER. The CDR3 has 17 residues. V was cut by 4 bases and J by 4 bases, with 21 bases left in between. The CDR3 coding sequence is TGCGCCAGCAGCCGGAAGGGGGGGGGCCGCGTTTCAGATACGCAGTATTTT. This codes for CASSRKGGGRVSDTQYF.

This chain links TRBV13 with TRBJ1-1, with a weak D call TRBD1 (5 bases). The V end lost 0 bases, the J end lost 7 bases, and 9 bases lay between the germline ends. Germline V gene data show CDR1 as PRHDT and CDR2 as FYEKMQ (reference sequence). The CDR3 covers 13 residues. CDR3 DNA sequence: TGTGCCAGCAGCTTAGGGAAAAGGGGTGAAGCTTTCTTT. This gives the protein CASSLGKRGEAFF.

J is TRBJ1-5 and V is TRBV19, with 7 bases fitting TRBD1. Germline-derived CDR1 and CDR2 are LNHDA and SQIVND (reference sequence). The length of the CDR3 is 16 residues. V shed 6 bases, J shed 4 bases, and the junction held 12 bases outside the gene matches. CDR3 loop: CASRGWGKQGNQPQHF. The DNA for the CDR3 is TGTGCCAGTAGAGGGTGGGGGAAACAGGGGAATCAGCCCCAGCATTTT.

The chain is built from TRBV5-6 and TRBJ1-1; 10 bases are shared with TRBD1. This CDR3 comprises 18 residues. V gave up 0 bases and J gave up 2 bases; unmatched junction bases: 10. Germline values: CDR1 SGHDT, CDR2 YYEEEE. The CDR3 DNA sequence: TGTGCCAGCAGCTTGGAATTCCGGGACAGGGGCAGCAACACTGAAGCTTTCTTT. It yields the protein CASSLEFRDRGSNTEAFF.

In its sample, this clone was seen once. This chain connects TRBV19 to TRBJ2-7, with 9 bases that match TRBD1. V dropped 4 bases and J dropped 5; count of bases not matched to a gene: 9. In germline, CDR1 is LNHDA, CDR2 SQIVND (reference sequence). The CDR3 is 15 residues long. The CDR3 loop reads CASSTIQTGGDEQYF. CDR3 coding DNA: TGTGCCAGTAGTACGATCCAGACAGGGGGAGACGAGCAGTACTTC.

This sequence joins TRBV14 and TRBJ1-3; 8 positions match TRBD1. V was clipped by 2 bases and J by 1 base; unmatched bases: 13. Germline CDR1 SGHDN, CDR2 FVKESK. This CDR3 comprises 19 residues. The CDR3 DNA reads TGTGCCAGCAGCCAAACCAAATTGACAGGGGAATATTCTGGAAACACCATATATTTT. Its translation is CASSQTKLTGEYSGNTIYF.

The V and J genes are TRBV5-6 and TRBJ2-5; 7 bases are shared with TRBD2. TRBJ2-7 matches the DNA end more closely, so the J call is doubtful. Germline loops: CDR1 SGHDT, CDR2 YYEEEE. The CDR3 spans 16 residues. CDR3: CASSLFPAGFTYEQYF. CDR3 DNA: TGTGCCAGCAGCTTGTTTCCAGCGGGGTTTACCTACGAGCAGTACTTC.

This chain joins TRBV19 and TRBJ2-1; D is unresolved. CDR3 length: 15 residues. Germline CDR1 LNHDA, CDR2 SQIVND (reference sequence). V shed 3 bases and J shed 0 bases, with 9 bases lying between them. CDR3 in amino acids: CASSIDKSSYNEQFF. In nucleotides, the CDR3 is TGTGCCAGTAGTATTGACAAGAGCTCCTACAATGAGCAGTTCTTC.

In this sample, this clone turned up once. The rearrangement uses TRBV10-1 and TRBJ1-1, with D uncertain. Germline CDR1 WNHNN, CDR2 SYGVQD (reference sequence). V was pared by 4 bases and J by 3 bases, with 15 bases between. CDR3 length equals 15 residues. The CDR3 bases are TGCGCCAGCAGTGCTGGAGGATCCCCGGACACTGAAGCTTTCTTT. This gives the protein CASSAGGSPDTEAFF.

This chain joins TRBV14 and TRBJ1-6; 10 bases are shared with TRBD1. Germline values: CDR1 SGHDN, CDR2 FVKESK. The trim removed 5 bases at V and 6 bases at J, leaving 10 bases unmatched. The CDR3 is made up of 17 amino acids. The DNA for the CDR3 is TGTGCCAGCAGCTTATTCGGGACAGGGGATTCTAATTCACCCCTCCACTTT. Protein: CASSLFGTGDSNSPLHF.

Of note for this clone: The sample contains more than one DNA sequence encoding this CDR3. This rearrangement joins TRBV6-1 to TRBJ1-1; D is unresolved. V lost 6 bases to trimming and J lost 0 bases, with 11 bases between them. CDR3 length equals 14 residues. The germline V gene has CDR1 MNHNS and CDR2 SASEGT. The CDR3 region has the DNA TGTGCCAGCAGCGAATTAAACTTGAACACTGAAGCTTTCTTT. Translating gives CASSELNLNTEAFF.